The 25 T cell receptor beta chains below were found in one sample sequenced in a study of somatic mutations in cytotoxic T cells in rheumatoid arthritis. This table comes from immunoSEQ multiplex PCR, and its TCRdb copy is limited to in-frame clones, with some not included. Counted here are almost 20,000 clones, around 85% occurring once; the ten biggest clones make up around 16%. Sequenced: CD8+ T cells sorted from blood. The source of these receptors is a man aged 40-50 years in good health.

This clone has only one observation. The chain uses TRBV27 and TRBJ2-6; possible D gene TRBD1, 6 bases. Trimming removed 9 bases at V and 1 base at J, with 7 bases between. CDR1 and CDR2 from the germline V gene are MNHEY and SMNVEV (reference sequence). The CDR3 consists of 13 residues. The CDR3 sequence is CASQGSGANVLTF. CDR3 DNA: TGTGCCAGTCAGGGGTCTGGGGCCAACGTCCTGACTTTC.

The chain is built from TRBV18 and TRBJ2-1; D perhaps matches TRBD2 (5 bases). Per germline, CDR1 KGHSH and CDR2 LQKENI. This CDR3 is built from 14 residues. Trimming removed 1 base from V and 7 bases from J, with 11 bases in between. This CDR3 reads CASSPLRGLNEQFF. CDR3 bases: TGTGCCAGCTCACCACTCCGGGGTCTGAATGAGCAGTTCTTC.

The CDR3 nucleotides read TGTGCCAGCACGGGTCGTTACGAGCAGTACTTC. It encodes CASTGRYEQYF. The chain carries TRBV2 and TRBJ2-7; D gene unclear. The germline CDR1 and CDR2 sequences are SNHLY and FYNNEI. V lost 7 bases, J lost 4 bases, and 8 bases lay in between. The CDR3 runs to 11 residues.

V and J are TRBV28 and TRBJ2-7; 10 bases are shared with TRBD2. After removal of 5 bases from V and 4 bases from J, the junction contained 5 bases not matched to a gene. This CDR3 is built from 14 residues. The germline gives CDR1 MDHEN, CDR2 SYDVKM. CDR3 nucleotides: TGTGCCAGCAGTCTACGGACTAGCGGATACGAGCAGTACTTC. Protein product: CASSLRTSGYEQYF.

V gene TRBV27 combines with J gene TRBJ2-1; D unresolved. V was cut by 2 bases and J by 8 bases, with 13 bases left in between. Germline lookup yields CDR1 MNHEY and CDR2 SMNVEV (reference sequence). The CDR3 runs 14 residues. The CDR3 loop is CASSLQYEHDEQFF. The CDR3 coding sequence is TGTGCCAGCAGTTTACAGTACGAACACGATGAGCAGTTCTTC.

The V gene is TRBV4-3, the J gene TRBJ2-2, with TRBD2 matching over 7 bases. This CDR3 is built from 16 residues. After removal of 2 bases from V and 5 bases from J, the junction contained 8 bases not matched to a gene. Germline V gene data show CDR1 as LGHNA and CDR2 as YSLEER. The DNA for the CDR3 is TGCGCCAGCAGCCAATGGCTAGCGGAAAATACCGGGGAGCTGTTTTTT. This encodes CASSQWLAENTGELFF.

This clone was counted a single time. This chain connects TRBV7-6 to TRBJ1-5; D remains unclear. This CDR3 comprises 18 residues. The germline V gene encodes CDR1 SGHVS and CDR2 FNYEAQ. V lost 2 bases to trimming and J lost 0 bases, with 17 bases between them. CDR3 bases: TGTGCCAGCAGCTTAATATCCGGCGGCTCCTATAGCAATCAGCCCCAGCATTTT. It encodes CASSLISGGSYSNQPQHF. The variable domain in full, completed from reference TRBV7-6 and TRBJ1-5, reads GAGVSQSPRYKVTKRGQDVALRCDPISGHVSLYWYRQALGQGPEFLTYFNYEAQQDKSGLPNDRFSAERPEGSISTLTIQRTEQRDSAMYRCASSLISGGSYSNQPQHFGDGTRLSIL.

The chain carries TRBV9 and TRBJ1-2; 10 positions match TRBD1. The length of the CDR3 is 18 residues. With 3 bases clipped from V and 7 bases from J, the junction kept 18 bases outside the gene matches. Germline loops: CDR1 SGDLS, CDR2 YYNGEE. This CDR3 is CASSDYDRGRGLFLGYTF. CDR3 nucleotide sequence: TGTGCCAGCAGCGATTACGACAGGGGGCGCGGGCTTTTCCTTGGCTACACCTTC.

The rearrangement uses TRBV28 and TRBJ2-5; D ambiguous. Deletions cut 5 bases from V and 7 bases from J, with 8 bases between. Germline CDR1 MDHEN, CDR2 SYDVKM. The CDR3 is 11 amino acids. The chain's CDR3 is CASSPHGTQYF. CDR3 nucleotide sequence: TGTGCCAGCAGTCCCCATGGGACCCAGTACTTC.

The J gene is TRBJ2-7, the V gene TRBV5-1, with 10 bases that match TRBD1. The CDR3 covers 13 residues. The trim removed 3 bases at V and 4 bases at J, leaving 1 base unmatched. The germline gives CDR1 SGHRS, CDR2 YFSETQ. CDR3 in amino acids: CASSWGQGYEQYF. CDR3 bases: TGCGCCAGCAGCTGGGGACAGGGGTACGAGCAGTACTTC.

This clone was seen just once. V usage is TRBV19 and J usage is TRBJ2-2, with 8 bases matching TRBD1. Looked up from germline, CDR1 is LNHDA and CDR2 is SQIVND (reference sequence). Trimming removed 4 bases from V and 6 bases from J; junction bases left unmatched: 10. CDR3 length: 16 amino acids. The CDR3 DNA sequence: TGTGCCAGTAGTACCAGGACAGGGAAAAGGGCCGGGGAGCTGTTTTTT. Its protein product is CASSTRTGKRAGELFF.

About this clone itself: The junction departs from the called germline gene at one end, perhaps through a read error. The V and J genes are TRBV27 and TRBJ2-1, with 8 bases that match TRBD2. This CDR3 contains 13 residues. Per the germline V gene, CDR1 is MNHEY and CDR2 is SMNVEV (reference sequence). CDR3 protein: CASSLTEGLEALF. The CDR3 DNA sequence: TGTGCCAGCAGTCTTACAGAGGGACTAGAGGCCCTCTTC.

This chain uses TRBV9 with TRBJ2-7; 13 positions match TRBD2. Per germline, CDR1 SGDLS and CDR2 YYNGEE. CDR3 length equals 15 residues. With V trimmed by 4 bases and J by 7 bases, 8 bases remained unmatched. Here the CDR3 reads CASSPRLAGGEEQYF. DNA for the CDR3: TGTGCCAGCAGCCCTCGACTAGCGGGAGGTGAAGAGCAGTACTTC.

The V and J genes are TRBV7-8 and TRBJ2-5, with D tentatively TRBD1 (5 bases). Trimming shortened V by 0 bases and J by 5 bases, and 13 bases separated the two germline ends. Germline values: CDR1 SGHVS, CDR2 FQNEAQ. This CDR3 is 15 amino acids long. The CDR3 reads CASSLARAPRETQYF. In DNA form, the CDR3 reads TGTGCCAGCAGCTTAGCCAGGGCCCCAAGGGAGACCCAGTACTTC.

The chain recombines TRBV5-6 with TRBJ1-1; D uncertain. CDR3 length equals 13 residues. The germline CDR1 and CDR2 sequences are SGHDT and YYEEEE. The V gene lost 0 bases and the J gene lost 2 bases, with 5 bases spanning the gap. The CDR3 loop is CASSLGFNTEAFF. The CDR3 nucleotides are TGTGCCAGCAGCTTGGGTTTTAACACTGAAGCTTTCTTT. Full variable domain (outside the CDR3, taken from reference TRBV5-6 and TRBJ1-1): DAGVTQSPTHLIKTRGQQVTLRCSPKSGHDTVSWYQQALGQGPQFIFQYYEEEERQRGNFPDRFSGHQFPNYSSELNVNALLLGDSALYLCASSLGFNTEAFFGQGTRLTVV.

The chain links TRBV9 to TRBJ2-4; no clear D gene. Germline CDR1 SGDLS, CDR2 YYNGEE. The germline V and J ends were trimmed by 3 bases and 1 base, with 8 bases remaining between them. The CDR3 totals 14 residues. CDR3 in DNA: TGTGCCAGCAGCGATCATGGGGCCAAAAACATTCAGTACTTC. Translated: CASSDHGAKNIQYF.

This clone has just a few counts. The CDR3 DNA reads TGCGCCAGCAGCCAAGCACAGGGCCCCTATGGCTACACCTTC. Residues: CASSQAQGPYGYTF. The chain carries TRBV4-1 and TRBJ1-2; TRBD1 is a possible D gene (6 bases). The V end was cut by 1 base, the J end by 4 bases, with 10 bases between. Germline lookup yields CDR1 MGHRA and CDR2 YSYEKL. The CDR3 has 14 amino acids.

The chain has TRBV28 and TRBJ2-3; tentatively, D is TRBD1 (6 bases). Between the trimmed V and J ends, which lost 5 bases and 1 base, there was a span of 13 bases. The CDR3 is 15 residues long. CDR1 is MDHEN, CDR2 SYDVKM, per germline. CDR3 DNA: TGTGCCAGCAGTCCCCGGACAGTGGGCACAGATACGCAGTATTTT. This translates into CASSPRTVGTDTQYF.

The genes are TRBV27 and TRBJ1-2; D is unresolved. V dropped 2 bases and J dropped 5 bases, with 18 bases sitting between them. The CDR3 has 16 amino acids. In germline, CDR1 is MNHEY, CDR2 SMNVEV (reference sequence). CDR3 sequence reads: CASSLDKAAGVYGYTF. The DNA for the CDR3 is TGTGCCAGCAGTTTAGATAAGGCGGCGGGTGTTTATGGCTACACCTTC.

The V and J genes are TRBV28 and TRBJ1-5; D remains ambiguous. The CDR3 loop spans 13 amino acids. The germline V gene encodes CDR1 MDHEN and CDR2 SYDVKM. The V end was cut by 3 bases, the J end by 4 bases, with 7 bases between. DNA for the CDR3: TGTGCCAGCAGTTTCTTTGCGAATCAGCCCCAGCATTTT. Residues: CASSFFANQPQHF. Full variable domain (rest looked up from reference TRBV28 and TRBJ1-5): DVKVTQSSRYLVKRTGEKVFLECVQDMDHENMFWYRQDPGLGLRLIYFSYDVKMKEKGDIPEGYSVSREKKERFSLILESASTNQTSMYLCASSFFANQPQHFGDGTRLSIL.

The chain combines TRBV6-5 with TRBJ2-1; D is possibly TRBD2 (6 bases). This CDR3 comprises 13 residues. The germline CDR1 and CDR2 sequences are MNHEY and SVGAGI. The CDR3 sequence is CAAGRDFRNEQFF. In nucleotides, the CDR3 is TGTGCGGCGGGCCGGGACTTTAGAAATGAGCAGTTCTTC.

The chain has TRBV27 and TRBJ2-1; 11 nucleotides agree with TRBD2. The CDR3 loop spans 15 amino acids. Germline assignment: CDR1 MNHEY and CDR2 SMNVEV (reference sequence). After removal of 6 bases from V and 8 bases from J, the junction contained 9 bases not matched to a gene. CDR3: CASRRLAGLLDEQFF. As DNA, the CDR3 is TGTGCCAGCAGACGACTAGCGGGACTCCTAGATGAGCAGTTCTTC.

CDR3 sequence: CAWRGQGRGFYEQYF. CDR3 DNA: TGTGCCTGGAGGGGACAGGGGCGGGGGTTCTACGAGCAGTACTTC. The chain combines TRBV30 with TRBJ2-7, with 10 positions matching TRBD1. With V trimmed by 3 bases and J by 3 bases, 8 bases remained unmatched. This CDR3 contains 15 residues. The germline V gene encodes CDR1 GTSNPN and CDR2 SVGIG (reference sequence).

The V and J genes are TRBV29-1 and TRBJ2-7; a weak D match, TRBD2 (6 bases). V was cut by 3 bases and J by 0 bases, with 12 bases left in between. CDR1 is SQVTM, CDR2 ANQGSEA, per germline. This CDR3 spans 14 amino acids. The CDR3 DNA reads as TGCAGCGTTGAGGGTGCGGGGAACTCCTACGAGCAGTACTTC. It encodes CSVEGAGNSYEQYF.

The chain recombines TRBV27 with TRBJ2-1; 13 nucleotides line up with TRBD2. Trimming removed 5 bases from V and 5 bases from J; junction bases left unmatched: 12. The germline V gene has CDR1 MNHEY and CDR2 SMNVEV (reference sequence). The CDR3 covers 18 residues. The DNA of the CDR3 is TGTGCCAGCAGTCTGACTAGCGGGAGGCCCTTAATAAACAATGAGCAGTTCTTC. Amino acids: CASSLTSGRPLINNEQFF.